The present TCR beta chain was sequenced within a study of radiotherapy plus CTLA-4 blockade in lung cancer. This CDR3 spans 16 amino acids. The V and J ends lost 4 bases and 3 bases respectively, with 16 bases between them. Germline CDR1 reads SGHRS; CDR2 reads YFSETQ. The method was immunoSEQ multiplex PCR; TCRdb's version includes in-frame clones alone and lacks a portion of them. Among roughly 100,000 clones listed, about 84% were seen once. Sequencing used peripheral blood, obtained from a patient treated with radiotherapy plus ipilimumab. The clonotype was recovered from a human donor with non-small cell lung cancer that progressed on radiotherapy plus ipilimumab. Some clones in this sample may be carry-over from other donors' samples. The gene calls are TRBV5-1 and TRBJ1-4; D is perhaps TRBD1 (6 bases). CDR3 coding DNA: TGCGCCAGCAGCAGGACCTCACAGGGATCTAATGAAAAACTGTTTTTT. Translated, it gives CASSRTSQGSNEKLFF.